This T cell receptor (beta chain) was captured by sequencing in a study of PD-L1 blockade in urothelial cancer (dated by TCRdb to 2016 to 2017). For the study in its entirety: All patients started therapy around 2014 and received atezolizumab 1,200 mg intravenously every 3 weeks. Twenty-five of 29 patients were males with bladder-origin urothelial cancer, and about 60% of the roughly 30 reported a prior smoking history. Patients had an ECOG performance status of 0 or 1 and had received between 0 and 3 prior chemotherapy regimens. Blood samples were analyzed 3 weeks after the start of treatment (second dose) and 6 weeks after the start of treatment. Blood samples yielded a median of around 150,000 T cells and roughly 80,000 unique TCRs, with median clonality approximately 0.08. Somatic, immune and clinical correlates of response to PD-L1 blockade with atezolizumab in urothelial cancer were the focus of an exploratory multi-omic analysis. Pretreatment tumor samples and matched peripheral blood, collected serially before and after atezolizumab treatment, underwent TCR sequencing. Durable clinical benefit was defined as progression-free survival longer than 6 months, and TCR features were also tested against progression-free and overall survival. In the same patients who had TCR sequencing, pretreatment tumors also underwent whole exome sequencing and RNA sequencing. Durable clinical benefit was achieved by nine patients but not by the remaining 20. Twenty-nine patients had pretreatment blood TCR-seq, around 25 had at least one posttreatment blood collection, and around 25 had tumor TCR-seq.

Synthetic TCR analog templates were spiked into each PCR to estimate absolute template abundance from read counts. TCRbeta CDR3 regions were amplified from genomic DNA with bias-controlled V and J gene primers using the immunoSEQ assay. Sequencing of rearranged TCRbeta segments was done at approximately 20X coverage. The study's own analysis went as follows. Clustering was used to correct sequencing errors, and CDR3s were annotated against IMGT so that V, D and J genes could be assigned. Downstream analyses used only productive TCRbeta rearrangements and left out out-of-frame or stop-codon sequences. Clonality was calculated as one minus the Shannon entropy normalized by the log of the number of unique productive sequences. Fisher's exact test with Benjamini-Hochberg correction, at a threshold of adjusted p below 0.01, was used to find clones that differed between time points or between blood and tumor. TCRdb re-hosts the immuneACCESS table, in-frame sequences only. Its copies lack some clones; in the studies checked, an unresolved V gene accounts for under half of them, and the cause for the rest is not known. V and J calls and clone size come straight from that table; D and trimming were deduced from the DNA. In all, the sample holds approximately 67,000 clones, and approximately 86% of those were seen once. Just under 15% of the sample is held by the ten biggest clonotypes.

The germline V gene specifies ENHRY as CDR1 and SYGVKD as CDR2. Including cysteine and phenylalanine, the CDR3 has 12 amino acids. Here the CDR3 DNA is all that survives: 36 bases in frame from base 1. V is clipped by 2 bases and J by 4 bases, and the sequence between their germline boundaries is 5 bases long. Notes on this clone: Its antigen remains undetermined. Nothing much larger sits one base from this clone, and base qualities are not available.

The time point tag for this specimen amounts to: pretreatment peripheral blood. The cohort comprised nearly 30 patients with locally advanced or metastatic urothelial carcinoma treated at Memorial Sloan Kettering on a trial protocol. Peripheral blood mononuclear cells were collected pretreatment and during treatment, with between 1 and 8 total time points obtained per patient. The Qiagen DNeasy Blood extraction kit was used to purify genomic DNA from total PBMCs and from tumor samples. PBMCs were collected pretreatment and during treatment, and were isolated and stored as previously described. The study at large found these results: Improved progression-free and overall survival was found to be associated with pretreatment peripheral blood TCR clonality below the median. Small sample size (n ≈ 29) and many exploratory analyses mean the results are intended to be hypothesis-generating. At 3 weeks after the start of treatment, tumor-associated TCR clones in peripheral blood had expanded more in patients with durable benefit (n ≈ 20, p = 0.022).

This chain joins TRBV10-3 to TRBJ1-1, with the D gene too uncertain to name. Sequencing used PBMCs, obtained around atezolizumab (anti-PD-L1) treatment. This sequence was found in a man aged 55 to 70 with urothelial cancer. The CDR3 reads CAISERGTEAFF. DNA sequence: TGTGCCATCAGTGAGCGGGGCACTGAAGCTTTCTTT.